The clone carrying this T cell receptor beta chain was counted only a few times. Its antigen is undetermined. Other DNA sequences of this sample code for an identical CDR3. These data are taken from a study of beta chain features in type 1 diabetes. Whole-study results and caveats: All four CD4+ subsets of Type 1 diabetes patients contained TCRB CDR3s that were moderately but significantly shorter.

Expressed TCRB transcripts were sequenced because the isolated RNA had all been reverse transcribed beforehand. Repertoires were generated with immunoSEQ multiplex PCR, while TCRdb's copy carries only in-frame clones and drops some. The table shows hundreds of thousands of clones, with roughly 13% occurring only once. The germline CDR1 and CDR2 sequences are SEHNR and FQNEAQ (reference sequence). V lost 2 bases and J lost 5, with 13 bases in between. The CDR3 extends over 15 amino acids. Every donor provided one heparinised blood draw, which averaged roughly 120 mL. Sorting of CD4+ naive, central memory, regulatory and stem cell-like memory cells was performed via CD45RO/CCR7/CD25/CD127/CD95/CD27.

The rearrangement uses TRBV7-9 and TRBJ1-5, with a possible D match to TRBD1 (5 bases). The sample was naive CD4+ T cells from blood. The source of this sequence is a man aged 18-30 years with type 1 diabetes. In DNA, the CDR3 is TGTGCCAGCAGCTTATCCGGGGGATTCGATCAGCCCCAGCATTTT. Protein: CASSLSGGFDQPQHF.